The next 2 T cell receptor beta chains were all read from a single sample in a study of regulatory T cells in long-lasting Graves disease. Time point specified: newly diagnosed GD, antithyroid drugs for less than 3 months. TCR sequences were obtained from RNA taken from PBMCs. Researchers made TCR beta libraries by using iRepertoire HTBI primers and running Arm-PCR on CDR3 regions. Each CDR3 protein is one row after TCRdb ran MiXCR on the multiplex PCR reads. The sample comprises around 320,000 distinct CDR3 sequences, 16% of which are singletons, and approximately 30% rests with the top ten. These data also featured in a second study, about T cells in Graves' hyperthyroidism and ophthalmopathy.

Sequencing used peripheral blood mononuclear cells (PBMCs), obtained at new diagnosis, from a patient treated with antithyroid drugs. The receptors originated from a man aged 35-49 years with Graves disease.

Many counts were recorded for this clonotype. The gene calls are TRBV5-8 and TRBJ2-3; 7 nucleotides match TRBD2. Germline V gene lookup returns CDR1 SGHTS and CDR2 YDEGEE. The V gene end was trimmed by 2 bases and the J gene end by 0 bases; junction bases not matched to a gene: 12. This CDR3 region has 18 residues. The CDR3 DNA is TGTGCCAGCAGCTTAATTATCCCTAGCGGCCCAAGCACAGATACGCAGTATTTT. It translates to CASSLIIPSGPSTDTQYF.

The table lists this clonotype with many counts. V and J are TRBV30 and TRBJ2-7; D is possibly TRBD1 or TRBD2 (5 bases each). V lost 1 base and J lost 2, with 9 bases in between. The CDR3 runs 13 residues. Germline V gene data show CDR1 as GTSNPN and CDR2 as SVGIG (reference sequence). The chain's CDR3 is CAWSAGAPYEQYF. The DNA of the CDR3 is TGTGCCTGGAGTGCCGGGGCCCCCTACGAGCAGTACTTC.